Below, 6 T cell receptor beta chains from the same sample are listed, as sequenced in a study of naive and memory T cell subsets. Two oligonucleotides, mixed equimolar, formed the beta constant-region primer covering TRBC1 and TRBC2. TCRdb reprocessed the UMI-ligation and nested PCR reads via MiXCR and lists one record per CDR3 protein. The sample shows around 160,000 distinct CDR3 sequences, 15% to 20% of them seen only once. The specimen sequenced was naive CD4+ T cells from blood. The receptors derive from a human donor in good health.

The chain couples TRBV20-1 to TRBJ2-7; D not resolved. V was cut by 2 bases and J by 3 bases, with 5 bases left in between. Germline lookup yields CDR1 DFQATT and CDR2 SNEGSKA (reference sequence). The CDR3 consists of 11 residues. The CDR3 reads CSARIDYEQYF. The DNA for the CDR3 is TGCAGTGCTAGAATAGACTACGAGCAGTACTTC.

CDR3 DNA sequence: TGTGCCAGCAGCTTGGGGCGTACCACTGAAGCTTTCTTT. Residues: CASSLGRTTEAFF. This sequence joins TRBV5-8 and TRBJ1-1, with D uncertain. Trimming left V 0 bases short and J 4 bases short, with 7 bases between. The germline V gene encodes CDR1 SGHTS and CDR2 YDEGEE. CDR3 length: 13 amino acids.

This clonotype turned up a few times. The chain links TRBV20-1 to TRBJ2-7; 8 nucleotides agree with TRBD2. The V segment lost 4 bases and the J segment 6 bases; nucleotides outside the gene matches: 20. CDR1 and CDR2 (germline): DFQATT, SNEGSKA (reference sequence). The CDR3 covers 17 residues. The CDR3, as DNA: TGCAGTGCTAATGTCAGGGGAAGCGGGAGTTATCGGCGCGAGCAGTACTTC. This translates into CSANVRGSGSYRREQYF.

This clonotype was observed many times. V is TRBV20-1 and J is TRBJ2-3, with D tentatively TRBD1 (6 bases). This CDR3 is built from 15 residues. Trimming stripped 5 bases from V and 4 bases from J, with 19 bases between. Germline V CDR1 and CDR2: DFQATT, SNEGSKA (reference sequence). CDR3 coding DNA: TGCAGTGCTCAGGCGAGCAGGGGTTTCGCAGATACGCAGTATTTT. Residues: CSAQASRGFADTQYF.

V and J are TRBV5-1 and TRBJ2-5, with 7 bases fitting TRBD2. CDR3 length: 14 residues. With 6 bases clipped from V and 3 bases from J, the junction kept 8 bases outside the gene matches. Looked up from germline, CDR1 is SGHRS and CDR2 is YFSETQ. CDR3 sequence (DNA): TGCGCCAGCAATGGTGGGAGGGCCAAAGAGACCCAGTACTTC. Residues: CASNGGRAKETQYF. Supplemented by reference TRBV5-1 and TRBJ2-5, the full variable domain reads KAGVTQTPRYLIKTRGQQVTLSCSPISGHRSVSWYQQTPGQGLQFLFEYFSETQRNKGNFPGRFSGRQFSNSRSEMNVSTLELGDSALYLCASNGGRAKETQYFGPGTRLLVL.

This clonotype was observed a few times. The J gene is TRBJ2-4, the V gene TRBV20-1, with 9 bases lining up with TRBD1. The CDR3 loop spans 17 amino acids. Germline V CDR1 and CDR2: DFQATT, SNEGSKA (reference sequence). The ends lost 3 bases at V and 0 bases at J; junction bases unmatched: 9. The CDR3 spells CSARQGQGRLAKNIQYF. The CDR3 region has the DNA TGCAGTGCTAGGCAAGGACAGGGGAGACTAGCCAAAAACATTCAGTACTTC.